A selection of T cell receptor beta chains follows, all from one sample in a study of cytomegalovirus exposure and HLA in healthy donors. The repertoire was sequenced with immunoSEQ multiplex PCR; TCRdb's copy has only in-frame clones and lacks some. Here the sample spans over 90,000 clones, 55% to 80% being singletons. Sequencing input: PBMCs. These receptors came from a man aged 35 to 55 in good health and CMV-seronegative. Both conserved end residues are part of each CDR3. The order of the fields is D gene, clone size, J gene, V gene, CDR3 DNA, CDR3 protein. A D gene is named only where the DNA matches it firmly. Clone size appears in some rows only: once, few, many, or a class for an expanded clone.

D: TRBD2
size: .
J: TRBJ2-5
V: TRBV7-2
DNA: TGTGCCAGCAGCTTAGGGGCGGGGGGTCACCTCCAAGAGACCCAGTACTTC
CDR3: CASSLGAGGHLQETQYF

D: .
size: .
J: TRBJ2-5
V: TRBV29-1
DNA: TGCAGCGTTGGCGCAGGGGCTTCTCAAGAGACCCAGTACTTC
CDR3: CSVGAGASQETQYF

D: .
size: few
J: TRBJ2-7
V: TRBV2
DNA: TGTGCCAGCACCGAACAGGACATCTACGAGCAGTACTTC
CDR3: CASTEQDIYEQYF

D: .
size: .
J: TRBJ1-5
V: TRBV27
DNA: TGTGCCAGCAGTTTTACAACAGGGAGCAATCAGCCCCAGCATTTT
CDR3: CASSFTTGSNQPQHF

D: TRBD1
size: .
J: TRBJ1-5
V: TRBV6-1
DNA: TGTGCCAGCAGTGAAAGGACAGGGGGCGCGAATCAGCCCCAGCATTTT
CDR3: CASSERTGGANQPQHF

D: TRBD2
size: once
J: TRBJ2-5
V: TRBV10-1
DNA: TGCGCCAGCAGTGAGTGCAAATGGACTAGCGGGGGAGCTCGGCAAGAGACCCAGTACTTC
CDR3: CASSECKWTSGGARQETQYF

D: TRBD1
size: once
J: TRBJ2-7
V: TRBV13
DNA: TGTGCCAGCAGCTCGAAGGTATGGACAGGGACCTACGAGCAGTACTTC
CDR3: CASSSKVWTGTYEQYF

D: TRBD2
size: .
J: TRBJ2-5
V: TRBV5-1
DNA: TGCGCCAGCGCAGAACGGGGGGGCCCACTCCAAGAGACCCAGTACTTC
CDR3: CASAERGGPLQETQYF

D: TRBD1
size: .
J: TRBJ2-7
V: TRBV7-9
DNA: TGTGCCAGCAGCTTACAGCCCCACCGGGACAGGGTTTACGAGCAGTACTTC
CDR3: CASSLQPHRDRVYEQYF

D: TRBD1
size: .
J: TRBJ1-3
V: TRBV18
DNA: TGTGCCAGCTCACCCGGGACAGGGGCTGGAAACACCATATATTTT
CDR3: CASSPGTGAGNTIYF

D: TRBD1
size: once
J: TRBJ2-7
V: TRBV4-1
DNA: TGCGCCAGCAGCCAAACAGGGGGAGTTTACGAGCAGTACTTC
CDR3: CASSQTGGVYEQYF

D: TRBD1
size: .
J: TRBJ2-7
V: TRBV9
DNA: TGTGCCAGCAGCGTAGGGGGACAGGTTAACTACGAGCAGTACTTC
CDR3: CASSVGGQVNYEQYF

D: TRBD2
size: .
J: TRBJ2-7
V: TRBV4-3
DNA: TGCGCCAGCAGCCAGACCCCGGGACTAGCCTTCTCCTACGAGCAGTACTTC
CDR3: CASSQTPGLAFSYEQYF

D: .
size: .
J: TRBJ1-3
V: TRBV7-8
DNA: TGTGCCAGCAGCTTATCAGGGTTTGGAAACACCATATATTTT
CDR3: CASSLSGFGNTIYF

D: TRBD1
size: .
J: TRBJ2-5
V: TRBV27
DNA: TGTGCCAGCAGTTTTGGGACAGGGGAAGGGACCCAGTACTTC
CDR3: CASSFGTGEGTQYF

D: TRBD1
size: once
J: TRBJ1-1
V: TRBV5-1
DNA: TGCGCCAGCAGCGCGGGAACAGGGGGCTTCGAGCGCACTGAAGCTTTCTTT
CDR3: CASSAGTGGFERTEAFF

D: TRBD1
size: .
J: TRBJ2-7
V: TRBV9
DNA: TGTGCCAGCAGCTCCACCCCCGGGACAGGGTTTTACGAGCAGTACTTC
CDR3: CASSSTPGTGFYEQYF

D: TRBD2
size: .
J: TRBJ2-7
V: TRBV5-1
DNA: TGCGCCAGCAGCTTGGCCGGACTAGCGGGGGGCGAGCAGTACTTC
CDR3: CASSLAGLAGGEQYF

D: .
size: .
J: TRBJ2-2
V: TRBV5-6
DNA: TGTGCCAGCAGCTTGCAGGGGCAGGGGACCGGGGAGCTGTTTTTT
CDR3: CASSLQGQGTGELFF

D: TRBD1
size: .
J: TRBJ1-5
V: TRBV29-1
DNA: TGCAGCGTGCGGGACAGCGAACAGCCCCAGCATTTT
CDR3: CSVRDSEQPQHF

D: .
size: once
J: TRBJ2-3
V: TRBV6-6
DNA: TGTGCCAGCACCACGTCCACTAGCACAGATACGCAGTATTTT
CDR3: CASTTSTSTDTQYF

D: TRBD2
size: .
J: TRBJ2-3
V: TRBV25-1
DNA: TGTGCCAGCAGTGCCCAGTTAGCGGGGGACACAGATACGCAGTATTTT
CDR3: CASSAQLAGDTDTQYF

D: TRBD1
size: .
J: TRBJ2-7
V: TRBV4-2
DNA: TGTGCCAGCAGCCAAGTACAGGGGGCGAGGTCTTACTACGAGCAGTACTTC
CDR3: CASSQVQGARSYYEQYF

D: .
size: .
J: TRBJ2-7
V: TRBV6-5
DNA: TGTGCCAGCAGTTTGGGCCTGAGCTCCTACGAGCAGTACTTC
CDR3: CASSLGLSSYEQYF

D: .
size: few
J: TRBJ2-1
V: TRBV28
DNA: TGTGCCAGCAGTTGGGGGGGGGCCCTCTACAATGAGCAGTTCTTC
CDR3: CASSWGGALYNEQFF

D: .
size: .
J: TRBJ1-6
V: TRBV28
DNA: TGTGCCAGCACCCAGTCGAATTCACCCCTCCACTTT
CDR3: CASTQSNSPLHF

D: TRBD2
size: .
J: TRBJ2-7
V: TRBV5-1
DNA: TGCGCCAGCAGCTTGGAAGGGACTAGCGGGGGTGTCTTATCGCGAGACGAGCAGTACTTC
CDR3: CASSLEGTSGGVLSRDEQYF

D: .
size: .
J: TRBJ2-7
V: TRBV6-5
DNA: TGTGCCAGCAGTTCGGACTCCTGGGCCTACGAGCAGTACTTC
CDR3: CASSSDSWAYEQYF

D: .
size: .
J: TRBJ1-4
V: TRBV7-2
DNA: TGTGCCAGCGGACGAGGTACGGGGAACGAAAAACTGTTTTTT
CDR3: CASGRGTGNEKLFF

D: .
size: .
J: TRBJ2-3
V: TRBV7-9
DNA: TGTGCCAGCAGACTGGGCCTAGATACGCAGTATTTT
CDR3: CASRLGLDTQYF

D: TRBD1
size: .
J: TRBJ2-1
V: TRBV5-4
DNA: TGTGCCAGCAGCCCACGAGGACAGGGGGCGTATAATGAGCAGTTCTTC
CDR3: CASSPRGQGAYNEQFF

D: .
size: few
J: TRBJ1-1
V: TRBV6-5
DNA: TGTGCCAGCAGCCAGGGCCAAGCTTTCTTT
CDR3: CASSQGQAFF

D: .
size: .
J: TRBJ1-2
V: TRBV28
DNA: TGTGCCAGCAGTTACTACGGGGGTAAAGATGGCTACACCTTC
CDR3: CASSYYGGKDGYTF

D: .
size: few
J: TRBJ1-1
V: TRBV9
DNA: TGTGCCAGCAGCGTAGGGCGGGGGGAGACTGAAGCTTTCTTT
CDR3: CASSVGRGETEAFF

D: TRBD2
size: .
J: TRBJ2-1
V: TRBV6-1
DNA: TGTGCCAGCAGACGTACTAGCGGGAACTACAATGAGCAGTTCTTC
CDR3: CASRRTSGNYNEQFF

D: TRBD2
size: .
J: TRBJ2-2
V: TRBV2
DNA: TGTGCCAGCAGTGATACCCGGGGGGACACCGGGGAGCTGTTTTTT
CDR3: CASSDTRGDTGELFF

D: .
size: few
J: TRBJ2-5
V: TRBV7-9
DNA: TGTGCCAGCAGCTTAGTAGGGGTTGCGAACGAGACCCAGTACTTC
CDR3: CASSLVGVANETQYF

D: TRBD2
size: few
J: TRBJ2-1
V: TRBV9
DNA: TGTGCCAGCAGCCCAACCGCTAGCGGGGCGGGCAATGAGCAGTTCTTC
CDR3: CASSPTASGAGNEQFF

D: .
size: few
J: TRBJ2-6
V: TRBV7-6
DNA: TGTGCCAGCAGCCTCCTGGGGGCCAACTCTGGGGCCAACGTCCTGACTTTC
CDR3: CASSLLGANSGANVLTF

D: .
size: .
J: TRBJ2-7
V: TRBV5-1
DNA: TGCGCCAGCAGCCCTGGGGGTTGGGGGGACGCCTACGAGCAGTACTTC
CDR3: CASSPGGWGDAYEQYF

D: TRBD1
size: .
J: TRBJ2-2
V: TRBV7-7
DNA: TGTGCCAGCAGCTTAGGACAGGGGGCCGGGGAGCTGTTTTTT
CDR3: CASSLGQGAGELFF

D: TRBD1
size: .
J: TRBJ1-5
V: TRBV2
DNA: TGTGCCAGCAGTGAATGGGGGACAGGGGTTAGCAATCAGCCCCAGCATTTT
CDR3: CASSEWGTGVSNQPQHF

D: TRBD1
size: .
J: TRBJ2-7
V: TRBV5-1
DNA: TGCGCCAGCAGCTTGGACGGGACAGGGGGCGCAGAGCAGTACTTC
CDR3: CASSLDGTGGAEQYF

D: TRBD2
size: few
J: TRBJ2-7
V: TRBV7-2
DNA: TGTGCCAGCAGCGTACGTTGGGGGGGGACCTACGAGCAGTACTTC
CDR3: CASSVRWGGTYEQYF

D: TRBD1
size: .
J: TRBJ2-7
V: TRBV6-5
DNA: TGTGCCAGCAGTTACGGAGACAGGGCTCACGAGCAGTACTTC
CDR3: CASSYGDRAHEQYF

D: TRBD1
size: .
J: TRBJ1-4
V: TRBV19
DNA: TGTGCCAGTACCCTCGGACAGGGGGCGGTAACTAATGAAAAACTGTTTTTT
CDR3: CASTLGQGAVTNEKLFF

D: .
size: once
J: TRBJ1-1
V: TRBV11-2
DNA: TGTGCCAGCAGCTCCCCCAGGGGAGGGGTAGCTTTCTTT
CDR3: CASSSPRGGVAFF

D: .
size: .
J: TRBJ2-7
V: TRBV7-2
DNA: TGTGCCAGCAGCTCACAGGACGGTACGGAGCAGTACTTC
CDR3: CASSSQDGTEQYF

D: .
size: .
J: TRBJ2-5
V: TRBV4-2
DNA: TGTGCCAGCAGCCAAGGGTTTAGCTCAGAGACCCAGTACTTC
CDR3: CASSQGFSSETQYF